Below are 29 T cell receptor beta chains sequenced from a single sample in a study of blood T cell repertoires in COVID-19. TCRdb's table, derived via immunoSEQ multiplex PCR, lists solely in-frame clones and lacks some. The table has 250,000 or so clones, around 84% seen once. Sequences were obtained from PBMCs or T cells enriched from blood (not recorded which). The receptors shown here come from a man aged 35-49 years who had recovered from COVID-19.

The chain couples TRBV24-1 to TRBJ2-3; 11 bases agree with TRBD2. Per germline, CDR1 KGHDR and CDR2 SFDVKD. The V and J ends lost 0 bases and 6 bases, in that order; junction bases with no gene match: 13. The CDR3 has 19 amino acids. The CDR3 loop reads CATSDLRDFVAGGPDTQYF. The CDR3 region has the DNA TGTGCCACCAGTGATTTGCGGGATTTTGTAGCGGGAGGGCCGGATACGCAGTATTTT.

A few counts support this clone. The V gene is TRBV29-1, the J gene TRBJ1-2; TRBD1 aligns across 7 bases. CDR3 length: 13 residues. In germline, CDR1 is SQVTM, CDR2 ANQGSEA. Trimming at V came to 2 bases and at J to 4 bases, leaving 4 bases not matched to a gene. CDR3 DNA sequence: TGCAGCGTTGAAAGGGGGCTCGGCTATGGCTACACCTTC. It codes for CSVERGLGYGYTF.

J is TRBJ2-1 and V is TRBV5-1; 11 positions agree with TRBD2. J gave up 8 bases and V 4 bases, and 5 bases lay outside the gene matches. The length of the CDR3 is 14 residues. Per the germline V gene, CDR1 is SGHRS and CDR2 is YFSETQ. The CDR3 coding sequence is TGCGCCAGCAGCGCGACTAGCGGGACGGATGAGCAGTTCTTC. This encodes CASSATSGTDEQFF.

V is TRBV9 and J is TRBJ2-2, with D maybe TRBD2 (7 bases). V lost 0 bases to trimming and J lost 5 bases, with 14 bases between them. This CDR3 contains 16 residues. Germline CDR1 reads SGDLS; CDR2 reads YYNGEE. DNA for the CDR3: TGTGCCAGCAGCGTAGCGGGGGGCGTTATTACCGGGGAGCTGTTTTTT. This translates into CASSVAGGVITGELFF.

This clone was seen once. The chain uses TRBV4-1 and TRBJ1-1; D is unresolved. The V end lost 2 bases, the J end lost 7 bases, and 14 bases lay between the germline ends. Germline loops: CDR1 MGHRA, CDR2 YSYEKL. The CDR3 is made up of 14 amino acids. The DNA of the CDR3 is TGCGCCAGCAGCCAAAGGTGGCAGGTTGGTGAAGCTTTCTTT. Protein product: CASSQRWQVGEAFF.

This sequence joins TRBV18 and TRBJ1-5; 7 nucleotides agree with TRBD1. CDR3 length: 17 amino acids. The germline CDR1 and CDR2 sequences are KGHSH and LQKENI. The V segment lost 3 bases and the J segment 7 bases; nucleotides outside the gene matches: 15. The CDR3 protein is CASSPGQPRRGDQPQHF. The CDR3, as DNA: TGTGCCAGCTCACCGGGACAGCCCAGGCGGGGAGACCAGCCCCAGCATTTT.

The chain couples TRBV12-3 or TRBV12-4 to TRBJ2-1; 11 bases map to TRBD2. The CDR3 consists of 13 residues. V was clipped by 7 bases and J by 8 bases; unmatched bases: 4. In DNA form, the CDR3 reads TGTGCCAGCATAGCGGGGGGGCCCGATGAGCAGTTCTTC. Amino acid sequence: CASIAGGPDEQFF.

The genes are TRBV28 and TRBJ1-5, with D maybe TRBD1 (5 bases). CDR3 length: 21 residues. CDR1 MDHEN and CDR2 SYDVKM come from the germline V gene. Trimming cost V 6 bases and J 0 bases, with 30 bases left between them. The CDR3 loop reads CASSITGAWGEPSYSNQPQHF. CDR3 in DNA: TGTGCCAGCAGCATAACAGGTGCATGGGGGGAACCCTCTTATAGCAATCAGCCCCAGCATTTT.

V and J are TRBV4-1 and TRBJ2-4; TRBD2 might be the D (7 bases). CDR3 length equals 16 residues. Germline loops: CDR1 MGHRA, CDR2 YSYEKL. V dropped 1 base and J dropped 6 bases, with 16 bases sitting between them. The CDR3 sequence is CASSQVGGGQGNIQYF. The CDR3 coding sequence is TGCGCCAGCAGCCAAGTGGGAGGGGGGCAGGGAAACATTCAGTACTTC.

This sequence joins TRBV4-1 and TRBJ2-7; D may be TRBD2 (6 bases). CDR1 and CDR2 (germline): MGHRA, YSYEKL. Trimming took 1 base from V and 3 from J, leaving 13 bases between them. This CDR3 comprises 15 residues. The CDR3 nucleotides are TGCGCCAGCAGCCAAGCCCTCCGGGGAGGCTACGAGCAGTACTTC. Translated, it gives CASSQALRGGYEQYF.

This clone was counted only a few times. In this CDR3 the conserved last residue, phenylalanine or tryptophan, is missing, so a read error is likely. Because the CDR3's place on the DNA is in doubt, the DNA is left out and the CDR3 is given as listed by TCRdb. The chain combines TRBV21-1 with TRBJ2-7; the table's TRBD2 call for D was not verified on the DNA. TRBV21-1 is a pseudogene segment. The CDR3 totals 8 residues, both ends included. CDR3 in amino acids: CASSKGGG.

As DNA, the CDR3 is TGTGCCAGCAGCGAACCTCAGAGTAGACTGCAGTATTTT. It translates to CASSEPQSRLQYF. The chain joins TRBV7-6 to TRBJ2-3; D is uncertain. Germline values: CDR1 SGHVS, CDR2 FNYEAQ. The length of the CDR3 is 13 residues. V shed 5 bases and J shed 11 bases, with 17 bases lying between them.

This sequence joins TRBV11-2 and TRBJ2-7; D perhaps matches TRBD1 (5 bases). Trimming removed 1 base at V and 3 bases at J, with 13 bases between. CDR1 and CDR2 (germline): SGHAT, FQNNGV. This CDR3 has 15 amino acids. The CDR3 sequence is CASSLGLGQGYEQYF. For the CDR3, the DNA is TGTGCCAGCAGCTTAGGGCTTGGGCAGGGCTACGAGCAGTACTTC.

V gene TRBV12-3 or TRBV12-4 combines with J gene TRBJ1-2; 9 bases are a match to TRBD1. The V gene end was trimmed by 6 bases and the J gene end by 4 bases; junction bases not matched to a gene: 3. The CDR3 totals 13 residues. The CDR3 region is CASRGTGSYGYTF. CDR3 nucleotide sequence: TGTGCCAGCAGGGGGACAGGGTCCTATGGCTACACCTTC.

The chain is built from TRBV9 and TRBJ2-7; D is uncertain. CDR3 length: 12 residues. V was cut by 0 bases and J by 5 bases, with 6 bases left in between. Germline CDR1 reads SGDLS; CDR2 reads YYNGEE. The CDR3 nucleotides read TGTGCCAGCAGCGTAGGTCTAGACGAGCAGTACTTC. Amino acids: CASSVGLDEQYF.

V and J are TRBV5-5 and TRBJ2-1; tentative D call: TRBD2 (6 bases). Germline values: CDR1 SGHKS, CDR2 YYEKEE (reference sequence). This CDR3 region has 14 residues. The V end lost 10 bases, the J end lost 5 bases, and 19 bases lay between the germline ends. The CDR3 bases are TGTGCCTGCTGGTACCTGGGGGGTGACAATGAGCAGTTCTTC. This translates into CACWYLGGDNEQFF.

The V call is TRBV18, the J call TRBJ2-1; D may be TRBD1 (6 bases). Trimming stripped 3 bases from V and 9 bases from J, with 18 bases between. CDR1 is KGHSH and CDR2 is LQKENI in the germline V gene. This CDR3 region has 15 residues. The CDR3 DNA follows: TGTGCCAGCTCACCTTTAGGCACAGGGTACTCTGAGCAGTTCTTC. This gives the protein CASSPLGTGYSEQFF.

This chain links TRBV7-3 with TRBJ2-3; 14 bases line up with TRBD2. Trimming cost V 5 bases and J 6 bases; bases outside gene matches: 7. The germline gives CDR1 SGHTA, CDR2 FQGTGA. The CDR3 sequence is 16 residues long. The CDR3 DNA follows: TGTGCCAGCAGCGCCCGACTAGCGGGGGGGCCTGATACGCAGTATTTT. Protein product: CASSARLAGGPDTQYF.

J is TRBJ2-5 and V is TRBV2, with TRBD2 identical over 11 bases. CDR3 length: 16 residues. The V and J ends lost 4 bases and 1 base, in that order; junction bases with no gene match: 5. The germline V gene encodes CDR1 SNHLY and CDR2 FYNNEI. The CDR3 nucleotides read TGTGCCAGCAGTGGCAGACTAGCGGGGCTCCAAGAGACCCAGTACTTC. It translates to CASSGRLAGLQETQYF.

The chain employs TRBV28 and TRBJ1-6; the D gene is possibly TRBD1 (5 bases). Trimming pared 6 bases from V and 7 bases from J, leaving 16 bases between. Germline V gene lookup returns CDR1 MDHEN and CDR2 SYDVKM. The CDR3 is 15 residues long. CDR3: CASRSGGNGNSPLHF. The CDR3 nucleotides read TGTGCCAGCAGATCGGGGGGGAATGGCAATTCACCCCTCCACTTT.

This chain uses TRBV27 with TRBJ2-7; the match to TRBD2 covers 10 bases. This CDR3 is built from 16 residues. The ends lost 4 bases at V and 2 bases at J; junction bases unmatched: 8. CDR1 is MNHEY and CDR2 is SMNVEV in the germline V gene (reference sequence). The CDR3 protein is CASSSHTSGATYEQYF. In nucleotides, the CDR3 is TGTGCCAGCAGTTCTCACACTAGCGGGGCCACCTACGAGCAGTACTTC.

The V and J genes are TRBV20-1 and TRBJ2-1, with 7 bases matching TRBD1. The V gene end was trimmed by 3 bases and the J gene end by 1 base; junction bases not matched to a gene: 6. The CDR3 runs 15 residues. CDR1 and CDR2 (germline): DFQATT, SNEGSKA (reference sequence). The chain's CDR3 is CSASGGTASYNEQFF. CDR3 DNA: TGCAGTGCTAGTGGTGGGACAGCGTCCTACAATGAGCAGTTCTTC.

This clone appeared a few times. V is TRBV2 and J is TRBJ1-1, with D possibly being TRBD1 (5 bases). The CDR3 is 15 residues long. The V gene lost 4 bases and the J gene lost 10 bases, with 22 bases spanning the gap. Per the germline V gene, CDR1 is SNHLY and CDR2 is FYNNEI. CDR3 region: CASSVNARDSIRAFF. In DNA form, the CDR3 reads TGTGCCAGCAGTGTAAACGCCCGGGACTCAATAAGAGCTTTCTTT.

In DNA, the CDR3 is TGCGCCAGCAGTCAAGGAGGGAGTGGCTATGGCTACACCTTC. Its protein is CASSQGGSGYGYTF. V gene TRBV23-1 combines with J gene TRBJ1-2; D not resolved. Being an ORF, TRBV23-1 has a function that is uncertain. The CDR3 runs to 14 residues. Trimming removed 2 bases at V and 4 bases at J, with 11 bases between.

The chain recombines TRBV7-2 with TRBJ1-4; tentatively, D is TRBD1 (6 bases). The CDR3 sequence is 19 residues long. The V end was cut by 5 bases, the J end by 0 bases, with 22 bases between. Germline lookup yields CDR1 SGHTA and CDR2 FQGNSA. The DNA for the CDR3 is TGTGCCAGCAGCCAACCCCAGGGCAGGGGCCTTGCAACTAATGAAAAACTGTTTTTT. It specifies CASSQPQGRGLATNEKLFF.

The V gene is TRBV7-6, the J gene TRBJ2-1; D is possibly TRBD1 (7 bases). The CDR3 is made up of 14 amino acids. Germline V CDR1 and CDR2: SGHVS, FNYEAQ. Trimming took 5 bases from V and 6 from J, leaving 14 bases between them. CDR3 loop: CASSRGAGGNEQFF. For the CDR3, the DNA is TGTGCCAGCAGCCGCGGGGCAGGGGGCAATGAGCAGTTCTTC.

The chain links TRBV2 to TRBJ2-5, with 15 nucleotides matching TRBD2. The J segment lost 4 bases and the V segment lost 4 bases, leaving 1 base of the junction unmatched. The length of the CDR3 is 15 residues. Germline V gene lookup returns CDR1 SNHLY and CDR2 FYNNEI. The DNA for the CDR3 is TGTGCCAGCAGTGGGACTAGCGGGGGGGCAGAGACCCAGTACTTC. This gives the protein CASSGTSGGAETQYF.

The gene calls are TRBV12-3 or TRBV12-4 and TRBJ1-4; 7 bases fit TRBD1. Trimming removed 6 bases from V and 8 bases from J; junction bases left unmatched: 6. There are 13 residues in the CDR3. CDR3 protein: CASRYRGGEKLFF. Here the CDR3 DNA reads TGTGCCAGCAGATACAGGGGTGGAGAAAAACTGTTTTTT.

The chain combines TRBV7-2 with TRBJ2-7; TRBD2 aligns across 9 bases. The CDR3 has 16 amino acids. Trimming took 4 bases from V and 1 from J; bases not matched to a gene: 8. Germline assignment: CDR1 SGHTA and CDR2 FQGNSA. The DNA of the CDR3 is TGTGCCAGCAGCTCAAGTAGCGGGAGTCTTTCCTACGAGCAGTACTTC. Translation: CASSSSSGSLSYEQYF.